This TCR beta chain is from a study of CD8 T cells in Susac syndrome (dated by TCRdb to the late 2010s). In the study overall: The study used repertoire sequencing to test whether antigen drove CD8+ T cell activation and differentiation in Susac syndrome.

V is clipped by 3 bases and J by 3 bases, and the sequence between their germline boundaries is 9 bases long. Per the germline V gene (reference sequence), DFQATT is the CDR1 and SNEGSKA is the CDR2. From its cysteine to its phenylalanine, the CDR3 spans 12 amino acids. The retained sequence is limited to the CDR3, 36 bases, with the frame set at the first base. Turning to this clonotype: Its target antigen remains unknown. Base quality data are lacking; no much larger clone is found one base away.

High-throughput TCR beta sequencing profiled peripheral blood CD8+ and CD4+ T cells from healthy donors, Susac syndrome patients and multiple sclerosis patients. Healthy donors were included as age- and sex-matched controls. Bulk CD8+ and CD4+ T cells were purified magnetically by negative isolation, whereas CD8+ TEMRA cells were enriched by FACS. Blood was collected in EDTA tubes and processed within 24 hours, with PBMCs isolated through density gradient centrifugation. PBMCs intended for TCR sequencing were cryopreserved in liquid nitrogen and were subsequently thawed in a 37 degrees C water bath. The sorted or isolated CD4+, CD8+ and CD8+ TEMRA cells reached a purity of at least 90%. RNA was extracted using the RNeasy kit, and roughly 0.45 to 1 microgram was reverse transcribed with random hexamers. The immunoSEQ multiplex PCR assay, which covers 54 Vbeta and 13 Jbeta segments, was used to amplify TCR beta CDR3 regions. To correct PCR amplification bias, a synthetic template baseline was used for both primer optimization and computational correction. Regarding the original processing steps: Reads were annotated to V, D and J genes per IMGT and analyzed with immunoSEQ Analyzer, keeping only productive sequences. Clonality was calculated as one minus the Shannon entropy normalized by log2 of the number of productive unique sequences. For each patient and control, public and private clones were evaluated within the 100 most prevalent clones. A clone was defined as Susac-specific if it was absent from the healthy and MS cohorts, from more than 850 published viral clones and from other ImmuneACCESS disease sequences. Through fastp at Q25 and MiXCR, TCRdb rebuilt clones from the public reads, retaining in-frame beta chains. Records with the same CDR3 protein are collapsed into one entry carrying the most frequent genes and DNA. TCRdb, not the original authors, processed these V and J calls. For this sample the table gives over 120,000 distinct CDR3 sequences, of which roughly 95% were detected only once. The ten largest clones represent over 0.07% of the sample.

Here is what the overall study found, with its caveats: The study acknowledged that relatively few individuals were included in the TCR sequencing and HLA analysis.

The TCR originated in a human donor in good health. The V and J segments used are TRBV20-1 and TRBJ2-7, and perhaps TRBD2 as D gene, on 6 matching bases. Sequencing used CD4+ T cells from PBMCs. The CDR3 region: CSARVGGYEQYF. The DNA sequence is as follows: TGCAGTGCTAGGGTCGGGGGCTACGAGCAGTACTTC.